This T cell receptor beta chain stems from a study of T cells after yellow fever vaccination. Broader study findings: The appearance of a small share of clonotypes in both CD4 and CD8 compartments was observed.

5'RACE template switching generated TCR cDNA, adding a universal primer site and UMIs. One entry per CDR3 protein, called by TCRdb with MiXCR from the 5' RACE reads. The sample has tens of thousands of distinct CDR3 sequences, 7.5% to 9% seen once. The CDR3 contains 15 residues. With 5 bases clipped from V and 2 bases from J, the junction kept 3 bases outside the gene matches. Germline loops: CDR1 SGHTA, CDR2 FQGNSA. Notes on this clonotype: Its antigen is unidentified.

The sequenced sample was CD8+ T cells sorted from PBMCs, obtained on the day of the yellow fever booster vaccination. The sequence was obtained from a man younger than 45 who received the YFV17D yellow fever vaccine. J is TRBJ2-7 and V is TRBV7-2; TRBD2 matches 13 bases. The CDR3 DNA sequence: TGTGCCAGCAGCCAACTAGCGGGGGGGCCCTACGAGCAGTACTTC. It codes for CASSQLAGGPYEQYF.